Listed below are T cell receptor beta chains from one sample, sequenced in a study of shared clonotypes between healthy human individuals. The protocol was immunoSEQ multiplex PCR, while the TCRdb copy is restricted to in-frame clones and leaves out a portion. The data show approximately 2.5 million clones, 93% seen once. The specimen sequenced was naive CD4+ T cells from PBMCs. These receptors all stem from a man younger than 35 in good health. Some clones in this sample may be carry-over from other donors' samples. Both conserved end residues are part of each CDR3. The D gene is left open where the match is weak. Rows give clone size only sometimes, using once, few, many, or a class for an expanded clone.

d_gene,j_gene,abundance,v_gene,CDR3aa,CDR3nt
TRBD1,TRBJ1-1,NA,TRBV9,CASSLTGDTEAFF,TGTGCCAGCAGCCTAACAGGGGACACTGAAGCTTTCTTT
NA,TRBJ2-1,NA,TRBV15,CATSRAGAQFF,TGTGCCACCAGCAGAGCAGGGGCGCAGTTCTTC
NA,TRBJ1-5,few,TRBV28,CASSFFRGGQPQHF,TGTGCCAGCAGTTTTTTCAGGGGAGGCCAGCCCCAGCATTTT
TRBD1,TRBJ2-6,NA,TRBV5-6,CASSGRDRGSQAGANVLTF,TGTGCCAGCAGCGGGCGGGACAGGGGGTCCCAGGCCGGGGCCAACGTCCTGACTTTC
NA,TRBJ1-5,NA,TRBV28,CASTPAPGDQPQHF,TGTGCCAGCACACCCGCCCCAGGGGATCAGCCCCAGCATTTT
TRBD1,TRBJ1-1,NA,TRBV7-2,CASSLRQGDTEAFF,TGTGCCAGCAGCCTCAGACAGGGGGACACTGAAGCTTTCTTT
TRBD1,TRBJ2-1,NA,TRBV2,CASSESRGQILYNEQFF,TGTGCCAGCAGTGAAAGCAGGGGACAGATTTTATACAATGAGCAGTTCTTC
TRBD1,TRBJ2-3,NA,TRBV4-2,CASSRGTELLTDTQYF,TGTGCCAGCAGCCGAGGGACAGAACTTCTCACAGATACGCAGTATTTT
NA,TRBJ2-2,NA,TRBV19,CASSIVRGSNTGELFF,TGTGCCAGTAGTATAGTCCGGGGCTCGAACACCGGGGAGCTGTTTTTT
TRBD2,TRBJ2-7,once,TRBV5-4,CASRAGTSGSYEQYF,TGTGCCAGCAGGGCCGGGACTAGCGGCTCCTACGAGCAGTACTTC
NA,TRBJ2-1,NA,TRBV5-6,CASSLAGGQGVYEQFF,TGTGCCAGCAGCTTGGCCGGGGGTCAGGGGGTATATGAGCAGTTCTTC
TRBD2,TRBJ2-1,once,TRBV5-4,CASSLGTSGSNEQFF,TGTGCCAGCAGCCTCGGGACTAGCGGGAGTAATGAGCAGTTCTTC
NA,TRBJ2-3,NA,TRBV28,CASSFTADTQYF,TGTGCCAGCAGTTTTACCGCAGATACGCAGTATTTT
TRBD1,TRBJ1-5,NA,TRBV18,CASSPPGTGRSQPQHF,TGTGCCAGCTCACCGCCCGGGACAGGTAGAAGTCAGCCCCAGCATTTT
NA,TRBJ2-5,NA,TRBV18,CASSLRQEVGEETQYF,TGTGCCAGCTCACTCCGTCAAGAGGTTGGAGAAGAGACCCAGTACTTC
NA,TRBJ1-1,NA,TRBV7-9,CASGRLGGHEWGTEAFF,TGTGCCAGCGGTCGTCTGGGCGGGCACGAGTGGGGAACTGAAGCTTTCTTT
NA,TRBJ1-4,once,TRBV19,CASSPRPGGARIYNEKLFF,TGTGCCAGTAGCCCCCGGCCTGGGGGAGCGAGGATCTATAATGAAAAACTGTTTTTT
TRBD2,TRBJ2-1,NA,TRBV5-1,CASEGLAGVNEQFF,TGCGCCAGCGAGGGACTAGCGGGAGTAAATGAGCAGTTCTTC
TRBD2,TRBJ2-7,NA,TRBV5-1,CASSLAALAGGGYEQYF,TGCGCCAGCAGCTTGGCCGCTCTAGCGGGAGGTGGCTACGAGCAGTACTTC
TRBD2,TRBJ2-3,NA,TRBV30,CAWNSLAGPTDTQYF,TGTGCCTGGAACTCACTAGCGGGACCCACAGATACGCAGTATTTT
NA,TRBJ1-3,once,TRBV5-4,CASSFGSGNTIYF,TGTGCCAGCAGCTTCGGCTCTGGAAACACCATATATTTT
NA,TRBJ1-1,NA,TRBV28,CASSPPAGWEGDNTEAFF,TGTGCCAGCAGCCCTCCGGCCGGGTGGGAAGGGGACAACACTGAAGCTTTCTTT
NA,TRBJ2-7,NA,TRBV2,CASAGLSGYEQYF,TGTGCCAGCGCCGGACTATCTGGCTACGAGCAGTACTTC
TRBD1,TRBJ2-1,NA,TRBV7-2,CASSISGTGVGNEQFF,TGTGCCAGCAGCATCTCCGGGACAGGGGTGGGCAATGAGCAGTTCTTC
TRBD1,TRBJ2-3,NA,TRBV7-7,CASSPRPGQGGTDTQYF,TGTGCCAGCAGCCCCCGTCCGGGACAGGGAGGAACAGATACGCAGTATTTT
NA,TRBJ1-1,few,TRBV2,CASRWANTEAFF,TGTGCCAGCCGCTGGGCTAACACTGAAGCTTTCTTT
TRBD1,TRBJ1-2,NA,TRBV6-5,CASSYNLRGPSYGYTF,TGTGCCAGCAGTTACAATCTCAGGGGGCCCAGCTATGGCTACACCTTC
TRBD1,TRBJ1-2,NA,TRBV7-2,CASSKGQGRALVYGYTF,TGTGCCAGCAGCAAAGGACAGGGGAGAGCCCTTGTCTATGGCTACACCTTC
NA,TRBJ2-1,NA,TRBV4-2,CASSQAQIGYNEQFF,TGTGCCAGCAGCCAAGCGCAAATAGGATACAATGAGCAGTTCTTC
TRBD1,TRBJ1-1,NA,TRBV6-5,CASSDPRGGSEAFF,TGTGCCAGCAGTGATCCCAGAGGGGGCTCTGAAGCTTTCTTT
NA,TRBJ2-3,few,TRBV10-1,CASSDGRWTQYF,TGCGCCAGCAGTGATGGCCGGTGGACGCAGTATTTT
NA,TRBJ2-1,NA,TRBV9,CASSVGTDSYNEQFF,TGTGCCAGCAGCGTAGGAACGGACTCCTACAATGAGCAGTTCTTC
TRBD1,TRBJ1-2,NA,TRBV25-1,CASEGDRGVLGYTF,TGTGCCAGCGAGGGGGACAGGGGCGTACTAGGCTACACCTTC
NA,TRBJ1-4,few,TRBV7-9,CASSFFATATNEKLFF,TGTGCCAGCAGCTTCTTCGCAACGGCAACTAATGAAAAACTGTTTTTT
NA,TRBJ1-3,NA,TRBV29-1,CSAALYSGNTIYF,TGCAGCGCCGCTCTCTACTCTGGAAACACCATATATTTT
NA,TRBJ1-1,NA,TRBV6-4,CASRTGPSRDTEAFF,TGTGCCAGCAGGACGGGTCCGTCTAGGGACACTGAAGCTTTCTTT
NA,TRBJ2-5,NA,TRBV6-4,CASSRDAQETQYF,TGTGCCAGCAGTAGGGACGCGCAAGAGACCCAGTACTTC
TRBD2,TRBJ2-5,NA,TRBV4-1,CASSHPGTTKETQYF,TGCGCCAGCAGCCACCCCGGGACTACAAAAGAGACCCAGTACTTC
TRBD1,TRBJ2-7,NA,TRBV29-1,CSVEPGQGAYEQYF,TGCAGCGTTGAGCCGGGACAGGGGGCCTACGAGCAGTACTTC
NA,TRBJ1-1,NA,TRBV2,CASRPTRGDTEAFF,TGTGCCAGCAGACCGACACGAGGGGACACTGAAGCTTTCTTT